Each of the 10 T cell receptor beta chains below was sequenced from the same sample in a study of identical twins. TCRdb reprocessed the 5' RACE reads via MiXCR and lists one record per CDR3 protein. Among 1.5 million to 2 million distinct CDR3 sequences listed, roughly 35% were seen once. The source material was cord blood. All receptors derive from a newborn girl in good health.

This clonotype was counted a single time. Possible read error: a much larger clone is one base away. For the CDR3, the DNA is TGCAGCGTTGCTAGCGGGAGGATAGAGATCCAGTACTTC. Its translation: CSVASGRIEIQYF. The J gene is TRBJ2-7, the V gene TRBV29-1, with 11 bases lining up with TRBD2. CDR1 is SQVTM, CDR2 ANQGSEA, per germline. V lost 4 bases to trimming and J lost 10 bases; unmatched junction nucleotides: 9. This CDR3 region has 13 residues.

This clonotype has just one count. V is TRBV5-8 and J is TRBJ1-6; 8 bases match TRBD1. The ends lost 8 bases at V and 8 bases at J; junction bases unmatched: 6. The CDR3 runs to 13 residues. Germline CDR1 reads SGHTS; CDR2 reads YDEGEE. The CDR3 DNA sequence: TGTGCCAGTCGACAGGGGATCGATTCACCCCTCCACTTT. As protein: CASRQGIDSPLHF.

As regards this clonotype: Just one base apart from a much larger clone, this may be a read error. The chain employs TRBV4-2 and TRBJ2-3; D not certain. Germline V gives CDR1 LGHNA, CDR2 YNFKEQ. This CDR3 contains 14 residues. CDR3: CASGQDVRTDTQYF. The CDR3 nucleotides are TGTGCCAGCGGCCAAGATGTCAGAACAGATACGCAGTATTTT.

This chain connects TRBV19 to TRBJ2-6; D is possibly TRBD1 (5 bases). V lost 4 bases, J lost 3 bases, and 7 bases lay in between. Germline CDR1 LNHDA, CDR2 SQIVND (reference sequence). The CDR3 contains 14 residues. The CDR3 sequence is CASSTGFGANVLTF. Written as DNA, the CDR3 is TGTGCCAGTAGTACAGGGTTTGGGGCCAACGTCCTGACTTTC.

The J gene is TRBJ2-4, the V gene TRBV6-6; D may correspond to TRBD1 or TRBD2 (6 bases each). Germline V gene sequence: CDR1 MNHNY, CDR2 SVGAGI (reference sequence). Trimming left V 6 bases short and J 3 bases short, with 18 bases between. This CDR3 contains 16 residues. The CDR3 here is CASSTGAQAFKNIQYF. The DNA of the CDR3 is TGTGCCAGCAGCACGGGGGCCCAAGCCTTCAAAAACATTCAGTACTTC.

This rearrangement joins TRBV24-1 to TRBJ1-1; 8 bases map to TRBD1. V trimming: 7 bases; J trimming: 3 bases; junction bases outside the gene matches: 21. The CDR3 is 19 amino acids. Per the germline V gene, CDR1 is KGHDR and CDR2 is SFDVKD. The CDR3, as DNA: TGTGCCACCAGGAGGGAAGCAGGGGGCCCAATCGTGGTTGACACTGAAGCTTTCTTT. Protein: CATRREAGGPIVVDTEAFF.

The sample holds many counts of this clonotype. The genes are TRBV20-1 and TRBJ2-7, with D uncertain. CDR1 is DFQATT and CDR2 is SNEGSKA in the germline V gene (reference sequence). The CDR3 runs 13 residues. Trimming pared 0 bases from V and 0 bases from J, leaving 6 bases between. In DNA, the CDR3 is TGCAGTGCTAGAGATCGGTTCTCCTACGAGCAGTACTTC. Amino acid sequence: CSARDRFSYEQYF.

In its sample, this clonotype was seen a few times. The V call is TRBV28, the J call TRBJ2-3, with 11 bases that match TRBD2. Germline V gene sequence: CDR1 MDHEN, CDR2 SYDVKM. Germline trimming cut 5 bases from V and 0 bases from J; bases unmatched to any gene: 7. CDR3 length: 17 residues. The CDR3 protein is CASSARLAGLSTDTQYF. In DNA, the CDR3 is TGTGCCAGCAGTGCTCGACTAGCGGGACTTAGCACAGATACGCAGTATTTT.

Turning to this clonotype: At one boundary the junction diverges from the germline segment, which might be a read error. The chain uses TRBV25-1 and TRBJ2-5; perhaps TRBD1 as D (5 bases). Per the germline V gene, CDR1 is MGHDK and CDR2 is SYGVNS. The CDR3 sequence is 16 residues long. The chain's CDR3 is CAGSEGARAGQETQYF. The CDR3, as DNA: TGTGCCGGCAGTGAAGGGGCCAGGGCAGGTCAAGAGACCCAGTACTTC.

This clonotype was counted a few times. The chain combines TRBV20-1 with TRBJ2-7, with 7 bases matching TRBD2. The V segment lost 6 bases and the J segment 5 bases; nucleotides outside the gene matches: 10. The V gene's germline CDR1 is DFQATT and CDR2 SNEGSKA (reference sequence). The CDR3 is 13 amino acids. The CDR3 DNA reads TGCAGTGCACATTCCGGGGGGAGAAACGAGCAGTACTTC. This translates into CSAHSGGRNEQYF.